This TCR beta chain was captured in a study of Ad26.COV2.S vaccination and SARS-CoV-2 variants (dated by TCRdb to about 2021). Study-level background: Donors in the vaccine arm were drawn from COV1001, a multicentre, randomized, double-blind, placebo-controlled phase I-IIa trial testing Ad26.COV2.S in healthy adults. A total of 32 samples were included in the TCR-sequenced set, comprising roughly 19 Ad26.COV2.S vaccine recipients, 5 placebo recipients and 8 SARS-CoV-2 convalescent individuals. Investigators remained blinded to trial group allocation during experiments and outcome assessment. TCRbeta repertoire sequencing was used to assess the specificity and breadth of SARS-CoV-2-reactive T cell receptors after Ad26.COV2.S vaccination. Dosing of Ad26.COV2.S was intramuscular, at either 5x10^10 or 1x10^11 viral particles, delivered as one shot or as two shots spaced 56 days apart. Participants in the trial were split at random into five groups of five each, receiving low-dose or high-dose Ad26.COV2.S once or twice, or else placebo on both occasions. Beyond this particular receptor, the publication reports: After vaccination, substantial breadth of spike-specific CD8+ and CD4+ T cell responses was reported. Vaccine and placebo recipients had comparable non-spike TCR breadth, which fits with the vaccine containing only spike. According to the authors, total T cell responses may have been underestimated by the TCR breadth and depth analyses. The study lacked the statistical power to compare responses across vaccine doses or regimens. Spike-specific TCR breadth was higher in Ad26.COV2.S recipients than in placebo recipients (P = 0.0014).

The immunoSEQ Assay was used to sequence TCRbeta CDR3 regions. After extraction, genomic DNA underwent amplification by bias-controlled multiplex PCR, followed by high-throughput sequencing. On the study's bioinformatics: Collapsing and filtering of sequences were performed to quantify the absolute abundance of each unique TCRbeta CDR3 region. T cell fraction was estimated by normalizing TCRbeta template counts to usable DNA, which was measured by amplifying reference genes present in all nucleated cells. Repertoire TCRs were annotated as SARS-CoV-2-specific by exact matching of V gene, CDR3 amino acid sequence and J gene to a known reactive TCR set. The reference SARS-CoV-2 TCR set was derived from MIRA and filtered for enrichment in COVID-19-positive ImmuneCODE repertoires, a step that removed public or cross-reactive TCRs. Using the MIRA antigens, annotated TCRs were further analysed by specific ORF or by position within an ORF. Breadth was defined as annotated unique rearrangements over total unique productive rearrangements; depth was the summed frequency of those rearrangements. Two-sided Wilcoxon rank-sum tests were used to compare TCR breadth between groups. The table was pulled from immuneACCESS by TCRdb, which kept in-frame rearrangements only. Such tables lose some clones; where checked, under half of the loss comes from unresolved V genes, and the rest has no known cause. V and J calls and clone size come straight from that table; D and trimming were deduced from the DNA. This sample gives roughly 400,000 clones in total; about 92% of them show up just once. Of the sample, approximately 1.7% falls within the top ten clones.

This clone was recorded a few times. Its antigen is currently not known. Base qualities are not provided; no much larger clone lies one nucleotide away. The sample has other DNA sequences that encode this CDR3 too. The intended sense of this specimen's treatment or condition label: around 19 received Ad26.COV2.S at low or high dose, single or two shots; about 5 received placebo; per-sample allocation not given. Repertoires of vaccine and placebo recipients were sequenced from samples collected on day 63 after the first injection. Cohort 1b enrolled 20 to 30 adults aged 18-55 years at a single site in Boston, USA, between 29 July and 7 August 2020. Ad26.COV2.S was a replication-incompetent adenovirus type 26 vector that expressed a prefusion-stabilized SARS-CoV-2 spike protein derived from the original Wuhan strain. The CDR3 spans 14 residues, from the cysteine through the phenylalanine. Kept here is only the CDR3 DNA, which spans 42 bases and is read in frame from base 1. According to the germline V gene, CDR1 reads MNHEY and CDR2 reads SVGAGI. V is reduced by 0 bases and J by 1 base, leaving a spacing of 4 bases between them.

Material: peripheral blood, obtained in a trial of Ad26.COV2.S vaccine versus placebo. The rearrangement joined TRBV6-5 to TRBJ1-5; confidence is insufficient to name the D gene. The receptor comes from a person between 18 and 65 years old who received the Ad26.COV2.S COVID-19 vaccine or a placebo. CDR3 protein: CASSYSASNQPQHF. The DNA reads TGTGCCAGCAGTTACTCGGCAAGCAATCAGCCCCAGCATTTT.